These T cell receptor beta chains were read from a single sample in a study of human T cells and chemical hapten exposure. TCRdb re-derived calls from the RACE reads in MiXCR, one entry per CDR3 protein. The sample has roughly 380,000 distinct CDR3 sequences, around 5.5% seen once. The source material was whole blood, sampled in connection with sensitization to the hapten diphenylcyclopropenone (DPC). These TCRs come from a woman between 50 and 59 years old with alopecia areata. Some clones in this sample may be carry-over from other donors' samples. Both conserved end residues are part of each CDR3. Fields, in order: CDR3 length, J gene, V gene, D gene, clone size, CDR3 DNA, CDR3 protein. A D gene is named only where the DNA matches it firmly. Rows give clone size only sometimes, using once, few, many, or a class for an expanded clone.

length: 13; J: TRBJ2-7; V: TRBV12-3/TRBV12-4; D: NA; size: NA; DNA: TGTGCCAGCAGGGACTGGGGAGAAGGCGAGCAGTACTTC; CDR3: CASRDWGEGEQYF
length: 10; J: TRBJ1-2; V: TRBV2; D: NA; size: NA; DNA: TGTGATCGACGAGGGCATGGCTACACCTTC; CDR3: CDRRGHGYTF
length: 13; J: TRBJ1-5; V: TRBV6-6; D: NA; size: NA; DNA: TGTGCCAGCAGTCCCGGACTTCGCCAGCCCCAGCATTTT; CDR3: CASSPGLRQPQHF
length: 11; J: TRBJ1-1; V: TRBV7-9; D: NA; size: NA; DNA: TGTGCCAGCAGAGATCAAGGTGAAGCTTTCTTT; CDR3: CASRDQGEAFF
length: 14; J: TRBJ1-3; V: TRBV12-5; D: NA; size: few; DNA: TGTGCTAGTGGTTTGGACAGCTCTGGAAACACCATATATTTT; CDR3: CASGLDSSGNTIYF
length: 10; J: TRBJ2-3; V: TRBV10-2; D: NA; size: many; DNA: TGCGCCAGCTATGGGGATACGCAGTATTTT; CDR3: CASYGDTQYF
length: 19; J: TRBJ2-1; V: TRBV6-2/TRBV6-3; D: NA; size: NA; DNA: TGTGCCAGCAGTTACTCGAAACAGGGTGTTTTCTACCCCTTCAATGAGCAGTTCTTC; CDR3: CASSYSKQGVFYPFNEQFF
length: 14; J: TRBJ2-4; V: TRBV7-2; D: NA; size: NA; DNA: TGTGCCAGCAGCTTAGTCGCAAAGGGAAACATTCAGTACTTC; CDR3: CASSLVAKGNIQYF
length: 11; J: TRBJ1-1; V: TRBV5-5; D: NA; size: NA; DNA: TGTGCCAGCACCTATACAGGACGCGCTTTCTTT; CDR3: CASTYTGRAFF
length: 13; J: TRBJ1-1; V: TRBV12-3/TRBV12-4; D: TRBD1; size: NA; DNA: TGTGCCAGCAGTCGGACAGGGATGACTGAAGCTTTCTTT; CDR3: CASSRTGMTEAFF
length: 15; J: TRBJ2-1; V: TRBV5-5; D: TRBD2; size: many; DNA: TGTGCCAGCAGCCCCCCTAGCGGGAGCGGCGATGAGCAGTTCTTC; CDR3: CASSPPSGSGDEQFF
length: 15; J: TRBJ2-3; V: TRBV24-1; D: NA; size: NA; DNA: TGTGCCACCAGTGATCTCCGGAGGGCCCCAGATACGCAGTATTTT; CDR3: CATSDLRRAPDTQYF
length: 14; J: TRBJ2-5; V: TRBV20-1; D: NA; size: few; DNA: TGCAGTGCTAGGTCGCAGGGGCCGCAAGAGACCCAGTACTTC; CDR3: CSARSQGPQETQYF
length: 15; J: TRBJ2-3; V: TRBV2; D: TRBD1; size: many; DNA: TGTGCCAGCAGTCTACCGGGACAGTTCACAGATACGCAGTATTTT; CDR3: CASSLPGQFTDTQYF
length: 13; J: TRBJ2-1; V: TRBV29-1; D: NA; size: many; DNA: TGCAGCGGGGCAGGCGGGATTTACAATGAGCAGTTCTTC; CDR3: CSGAGGIYNEQFF
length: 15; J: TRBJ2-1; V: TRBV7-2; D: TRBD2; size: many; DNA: TGTGCCAGCAGCTTAGACGTTAGCGGGGTCAATGAGCAGTTCTTC; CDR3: CASSLDVSGVNEQFF
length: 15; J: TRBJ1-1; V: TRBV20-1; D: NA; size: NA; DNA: TGCAGTGCTAGAGATCGGAAGGGGACGGACACTGAAGCTTTCTTT; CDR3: CSARDRKGTDTEAFF
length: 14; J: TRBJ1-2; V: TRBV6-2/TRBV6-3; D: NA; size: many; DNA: TGTGCCAGCAGTTCGACAGTTTCCCGCTATGGCTACACCTTC; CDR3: CASSSTVSRYGYTF
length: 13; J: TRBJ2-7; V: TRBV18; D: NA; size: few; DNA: TGTGCCAGCTCACCAAACAGGGTTGGCGAGCAGTACTTC; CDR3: CASSPNRVGEQYF
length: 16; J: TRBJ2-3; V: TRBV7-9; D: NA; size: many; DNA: TGTGCCAGCAGCCCCCTACGGGGAAGGGGCACAGATACGCAGTATTTT; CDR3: CASSPLRGRGTDTQYF
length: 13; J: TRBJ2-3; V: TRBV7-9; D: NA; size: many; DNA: TGTGCCAGCAGCGCGGACTATCCAGATACGCAGTATTTT; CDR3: CASSADYPDTQYF
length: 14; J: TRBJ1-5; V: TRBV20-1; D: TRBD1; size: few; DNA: TGCAGTGCTACCGGTGACAGGGCCAATCAGCCCCAGCATTTT; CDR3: CSATGDRANQPQHF
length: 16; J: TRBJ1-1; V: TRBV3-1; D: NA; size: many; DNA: TGTGCCAGCAGCCAAGATCCCCCAGGGAGGAGTACTGAAGCTTTCTTT; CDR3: CASSQDPPGRSTEAFF
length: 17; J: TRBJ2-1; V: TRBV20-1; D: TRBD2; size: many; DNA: TGCAGTCTACCCGGGGGTAGCGGGGGCAGCTCCTACAATGAGCAGTTCTTC; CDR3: CSLPGGSGGSSYNEQFF
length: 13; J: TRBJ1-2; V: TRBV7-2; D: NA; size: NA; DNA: TGTGCCAGCAGCTTAGGCCAACTCTATGGCTACACCTTC; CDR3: CASSLGQLYGYTF
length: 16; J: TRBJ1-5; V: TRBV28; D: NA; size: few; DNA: TGTGCCAGCAGTTTAAGACAAGTACCCTACAATCAGCCCCAGCATTTT; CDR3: CASSLRQVPYNQPQHF
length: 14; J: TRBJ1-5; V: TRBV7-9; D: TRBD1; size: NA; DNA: TGTGCCAGCACGACAGGGGGAGGGAATCAGCCCCAGCATTTT; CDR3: CASTTGGGNQPQHF
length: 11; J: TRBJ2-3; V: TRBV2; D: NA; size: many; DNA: TGTGCCAGCAGGATGACTGATACGCAGTATTTT; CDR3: CASRMTDTQYF
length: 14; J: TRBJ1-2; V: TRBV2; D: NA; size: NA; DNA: TGTGCCAGCAGTGATAGCGGGGGCGGCTATGGCTACACCTTC; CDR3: CASSDSGGGYGYTF
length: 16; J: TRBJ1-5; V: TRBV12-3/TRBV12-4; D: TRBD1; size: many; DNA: TGTGCCAGCAGTCTTGATCAGGGGGCACTCTCTCAGCCCCAGCATTTT; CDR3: CASSLDQGALSQPQHF
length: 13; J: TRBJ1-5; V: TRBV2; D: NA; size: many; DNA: TGTGCCAGCAGGGAGACAGTCCCTCAGCCCCAGCATTTT; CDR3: CASRETVPQPQHF
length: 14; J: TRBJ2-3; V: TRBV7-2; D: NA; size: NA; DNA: TGTGCCAGCAGCTCTGGGATAGGGTTAGATACGCAGTATTTT; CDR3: CASSSGIGLDTQYF
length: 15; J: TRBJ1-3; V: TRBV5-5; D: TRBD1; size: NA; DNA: TGTGCCAGCAGCTTGGTCCAGGGGGCTGGAAACACCATATATTTT; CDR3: CASSLVQGAGNTIYF
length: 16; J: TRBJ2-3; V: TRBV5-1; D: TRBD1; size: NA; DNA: TGCGCCAGCAGCTTAGATGGACAGGGGGCGCGACATACGCAGTATTTT; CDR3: CASSLDGQGARHTQYF
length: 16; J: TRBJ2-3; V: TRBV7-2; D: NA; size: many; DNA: TGTGCCAGCAGCTTAGGAGAGGCCGGATCCGCAGATACGCAGTATTTT; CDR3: CASSLGEAGSADTQYF
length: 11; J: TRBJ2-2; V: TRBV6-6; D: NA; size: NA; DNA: TGTGCCAGCAGGGGACCCGGGGAGCTGTTTTTT; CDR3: CASRGPGELFF
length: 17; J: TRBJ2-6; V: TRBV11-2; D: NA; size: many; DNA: TGTGCCAGCAGCTTAACTCACCCCTCCTCTGGGGCCAACGTCCTGACTTTC; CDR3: CASSLTHPSSGANVLTF
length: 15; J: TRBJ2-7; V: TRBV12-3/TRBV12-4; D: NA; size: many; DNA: TGTGCCAGCAGCCCAAAGCAGGGGGGAGCCTACGAGCAGTACTTC; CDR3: CASSPKQGGAYEQYF
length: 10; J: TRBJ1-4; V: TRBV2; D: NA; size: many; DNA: TGTGCCATCGAAAATGAAAAACTGTTTTTT; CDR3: CAIENEKLFF
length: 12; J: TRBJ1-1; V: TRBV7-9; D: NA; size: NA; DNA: TGTGCCAGCAGCCGACACTACACTGAAGCTTTCTTT; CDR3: CASSRHYTEAFF
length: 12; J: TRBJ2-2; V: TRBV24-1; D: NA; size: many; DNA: TGTGCCACCAGTTACGCCGCCGGGGAGCTGTTTTTT; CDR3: CATSYAAGELFF
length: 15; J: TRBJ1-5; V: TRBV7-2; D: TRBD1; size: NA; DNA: TGTGCCAGCAGCTTAGGGCAGGGGGCGACTCAGCCCCAGCATTTT; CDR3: CASSLGQGATQPQHF
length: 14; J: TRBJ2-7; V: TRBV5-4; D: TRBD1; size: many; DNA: TGTGCCAGCAGCCTTTGGACAGGGAACTACGAGCAGTACTTC; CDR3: CASSLWTGNYEQYF
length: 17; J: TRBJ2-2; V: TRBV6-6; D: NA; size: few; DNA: TGTGCCAGCAGTTACTCGTCGGGGCGGCCTCAGACCGGGGAGCTGTTTTTT; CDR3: CASSYSSGRPQTGELFF
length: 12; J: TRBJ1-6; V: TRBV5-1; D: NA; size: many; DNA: TGCGCCAGCAGCTTGGGGGGTTCACCCCTCCACTTT; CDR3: CASSLGGSPLHF
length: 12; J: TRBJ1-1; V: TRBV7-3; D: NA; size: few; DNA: TGTGCCAGCAGCAAACCGGGACAAGAAGCTTTCTTT; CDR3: CASSKPGQEAFF
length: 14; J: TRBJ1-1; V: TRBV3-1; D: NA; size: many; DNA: TGTGCCAGCAGCCACCGGGACACACACACTGAAGCTTTCTTT; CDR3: CASSHRDTHTEAFF
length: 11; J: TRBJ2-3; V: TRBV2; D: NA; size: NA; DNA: TGTGCCAGCAGTGGAGGGATGGCGCAGTATTTT; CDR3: CASSGGMAQYF
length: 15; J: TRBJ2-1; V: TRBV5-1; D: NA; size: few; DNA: TGCGCCAGCAGCTTGGGCGCAGGCTCCTACAATGAGCAGTTCTTC; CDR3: CASSLGAGSYNEQFF
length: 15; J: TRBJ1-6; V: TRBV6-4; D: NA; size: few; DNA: TGTGCCAGCAGTGAGTACAGCTCCTATAATTCACCCCTCCACTTT; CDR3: CASSEYSSYNSPLHF
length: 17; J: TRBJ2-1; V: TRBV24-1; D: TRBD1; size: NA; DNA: TGTGCCACCAGTGATCTACCGGGACAGAGCTCCTACAATGAGCAGTTCTTC; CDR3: CATSDLPGQSSYNEQFF
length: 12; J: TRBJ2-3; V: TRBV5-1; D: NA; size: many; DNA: TGCGCCAGCAGCTTGGAGGTAGATACGCAGTATTTT; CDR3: CASSLEVDTQYF
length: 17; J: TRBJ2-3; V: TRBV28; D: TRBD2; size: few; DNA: TGTGCCAGCAGTTTCCCCCCCAATAGCGGGAGATCAGATACGCAGTATTTT; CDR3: CASSFPPNSGRSDTQYF